The clone carrying this T cell receptor (beta chain) was observed a few times. The antigen is undetermined. The targeted sequencing depth was 1 in 200,000 to 1 in 1 million T cells. TCRdb's copy holds only in-frame clones and misses some; the assay was immunoSEQ multiplex PCR. Among roughly 29,000 clones, about 70% were seen once, and the ten largest hold roughly 50%. Trimming pared 6 bases from V and 7 bases from J, leaving 12 bases between. The CDR3 spans 12 residues. CDR1 is SEHNR and CDR2 is FQNEAQ in the germline V gene (reference sequence). These data originate in a study of cytotoxic CD8 clonotypes in ibrutinib-treated CLL. Looking at the study overall: The sample average was 255,043 productive templates and 85,000 to 95,000 productive rearrangements.

Study observations and caveats: An increase in clonality occurred at ibrutinib response, followed by a return toward baseline at progression.

This clonotype was obtained from a human donor with chronic lymphocytic leukemia. The sequencing here drew on PBMCs, taken after 36 months of ibrutinib treatment. The chain is built from TRBV7-9 and TRBJ2-5; D might be TRBD2 (5 bases). The CDR3 region has the DNA TGTGCCAGCAGGCCCATGAGGGTGACCCAGTACTTC. It codes for CASRPMRVTQYF. The full variable domain, with the rest looked up from reference TRBV7-9 and TRBJ2-5, is DTGVSQNPRHKITKRGQNVTFRCDPISEHNRLYWYRQTLGQGPEFLTYFQNEAQLEKSRLLSDRFSAERPKGSFSTLEIQRTEQGDSAMYLCASRPMRVTQYFGPGTRLLVL.